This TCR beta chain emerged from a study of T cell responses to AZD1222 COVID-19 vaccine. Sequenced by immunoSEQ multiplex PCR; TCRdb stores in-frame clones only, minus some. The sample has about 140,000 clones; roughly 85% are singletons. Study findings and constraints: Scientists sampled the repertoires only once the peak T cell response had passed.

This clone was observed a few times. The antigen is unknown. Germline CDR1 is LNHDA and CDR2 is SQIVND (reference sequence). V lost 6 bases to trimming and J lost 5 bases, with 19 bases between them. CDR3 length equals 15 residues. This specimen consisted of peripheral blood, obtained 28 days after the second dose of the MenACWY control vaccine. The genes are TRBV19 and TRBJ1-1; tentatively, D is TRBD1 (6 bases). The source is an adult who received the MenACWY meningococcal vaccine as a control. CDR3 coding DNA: TGTGCCAGTAGACATCAGGGGTTGGATGGGACTGAAGCTTTCTTT. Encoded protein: CASRHQGLDGTEAFF.